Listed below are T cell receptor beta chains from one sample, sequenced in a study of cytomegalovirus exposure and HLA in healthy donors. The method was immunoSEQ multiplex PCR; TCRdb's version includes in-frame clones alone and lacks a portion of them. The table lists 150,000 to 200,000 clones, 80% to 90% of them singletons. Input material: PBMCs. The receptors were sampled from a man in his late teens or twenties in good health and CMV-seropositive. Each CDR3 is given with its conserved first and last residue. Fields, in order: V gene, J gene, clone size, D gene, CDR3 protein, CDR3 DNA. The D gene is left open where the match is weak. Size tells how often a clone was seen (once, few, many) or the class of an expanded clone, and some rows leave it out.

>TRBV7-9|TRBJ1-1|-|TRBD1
CSSSLGQGAAFF
TGTTCCAGCAGCTTGGGACAGGGGGCGGCTTTCTTT
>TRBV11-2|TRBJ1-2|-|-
CASSPLDRSSYGYTF
TGTGCCAGCAGCCCTTTGGACAGATCTTCCTATGGCTACACCTTC
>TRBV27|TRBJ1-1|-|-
CASRRGLNTEAFF
TGTGCCAGCAGAAGGGGGTTGAACACTGAAGCTTTCTTT
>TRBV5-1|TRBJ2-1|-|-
CASSLDREPYNEQFF
TGCGCCAGCAGCTTGGACAGGGAACCATACAATGAGCAGTTCTTC
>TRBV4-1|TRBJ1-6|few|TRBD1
CASSQDRTGGGNSPLHF
TGCGCCAGCAGCCAAGATAGGACAGGGGGCGGAAATTCACCCCTCCACTTT
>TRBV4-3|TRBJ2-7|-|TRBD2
CASSQASSGASYEQYF
TGCGCCAGCAGCCAAGCCTCTAGCGGGGCCTCCTACGAGCAGTACTTC
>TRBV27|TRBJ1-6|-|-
CASTASSYNSPLHF
TGTGCCAGCACCGCGAGCTCCTATAATTCACCCCTCCACTTT
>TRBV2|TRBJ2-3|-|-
CASSLESSTDTQYF
TGTGCCAGCAGTCTCGAGAGTAGCACAGATACGCAGTATTTT
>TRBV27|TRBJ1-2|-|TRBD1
CASSPDRVNNYGYTF
TGTGCCAGCAGTCCAGACAGGGTAAATAACTATGGCTACACCTTC
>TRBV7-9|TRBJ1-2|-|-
CASSDDGANYGYTF
TGTGCCAGCAGCGACGATGGGGCGAACTATGGCTACACCTTC
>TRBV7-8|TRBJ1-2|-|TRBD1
CASSHDRARGYTF
TGTGCCAGCAGCCACGACAGGGCGCGTGGCTACACCTTC
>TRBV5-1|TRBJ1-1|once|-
CASSLGWGDTEAFF
TGCGCCAGCAGCTTGGGGTGGGGGGACACTGAAGCTTTCTTT
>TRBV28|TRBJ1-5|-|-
CASSLGGSDQPQHF
TGTGCCAGCAGTTTGGGGGGGTCGGATCAGCCCCAGCATTTT
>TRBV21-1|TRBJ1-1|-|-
CASSKGAGSEAFF
TGTGCCAGCAGCAAAGGGGCGGGGTCTGAAGCTTTCTTT
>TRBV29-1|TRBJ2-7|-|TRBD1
CSANRDRGDEQYF
TGCAGCGCCAACCGGGACAGAGGGGACGAGCAGTACTTC
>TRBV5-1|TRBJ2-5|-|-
CASSRGAEGETQYF
TGCGCCAGCAGCCGGGGGGCGGAGGGGGAGACCCAGTACTTC
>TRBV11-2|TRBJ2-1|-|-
CASSFLAGSYNEQFF
TGTGCCAGCAGCTTTCTTGCGGGGTCCTACAATGAGCAGTTCTTC
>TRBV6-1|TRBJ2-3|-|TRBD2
CAITPLGGETDTQYF
TGTGCCATCACACCCCTCGGGGGGGAAACAGATACGCAGTATTTT
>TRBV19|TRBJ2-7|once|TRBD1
CASSIEGTGSYEQYF
TGTGCCAGTAGTATTGAGGGGACAGGCTCCTACGAGCAGTACTTC
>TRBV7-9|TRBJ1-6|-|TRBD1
CASSLQGGYNSPLHF
TGTGCCAGCAGTTTACAGGGGGGCTATAATTCACCCCTCCACTTT
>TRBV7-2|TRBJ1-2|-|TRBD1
CASSSATGIRRGYTF
TGTGCCAGCAGCTCCGCGACAGGGATAAGGCGTGGCTACACCTTC
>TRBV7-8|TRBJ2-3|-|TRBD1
CASSKWDRGESTDTQYF
TGTGCCAGCAGCAAATGGGACAGGGGGGAAAGCACAGATACGCAGTATTTT
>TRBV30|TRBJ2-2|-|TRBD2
CAWSSRVGLAGRGGELFF
TGTGCCTGGAGCTCTAGAGTGGGACTAGCGGGGCGGGGCGGGGAGCTGTTTTTT
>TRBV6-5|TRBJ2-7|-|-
CASSAGTLDEQYF
TGTGCCAGCAGTGCGGGGACTTTGGACGAGCAGTACTTC
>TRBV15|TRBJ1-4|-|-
CATSSFPRATNEKLFF
TGTGCCACCAGCAGTTTTCCACGGGCAACTAATGAAAAACTGTTTTTT
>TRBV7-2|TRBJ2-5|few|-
CASSFRPYQDTQYF
TGTGCCAGCAGCTTCCGGCCGTACCAGGATACCCAGTACTTC
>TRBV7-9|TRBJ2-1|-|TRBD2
CASSRGTSGVLESEQFF
TGTGCCAGCAGCCGTGGGACTAGCGGGGTCCTTGAGAGTGAGCAGTTCTTC
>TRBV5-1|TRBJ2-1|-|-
CASSLRGLSLNAYNEQFF
TGCGCCAGCAGCTTAAGGGGACTTTCCCTAAATGCCTACAATGAGCAGTTCTTC
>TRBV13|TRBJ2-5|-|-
CASSSGRGETQYF
TGTGCCAGCAGCTCAGGGCGGGGAGAGACCCAGTACTTC
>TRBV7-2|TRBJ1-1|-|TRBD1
CASSQGQGDTEAFF
TGTGCCAGCAGCCAAGGACAGGGGGACACTGAAGCTTTCTTT
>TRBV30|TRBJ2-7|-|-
CAWSGRGPGYEQYF
TGTGCCTGGAGTGGTAGAGGGCCTGGGTACGAGCAGTACTTC
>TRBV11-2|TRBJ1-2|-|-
CASSSDRSYGYTF
TGTGCCAGCAGCTCCGACAGGAGCTATGGCTACACCTTC
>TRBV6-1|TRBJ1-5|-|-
CASRIGGYSNQPQHF
TGTGCCAGCAGAATCGGGGGTTATAGCAATCAGCCCCAGCATTTT
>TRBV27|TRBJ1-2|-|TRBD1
CASSKEVAGGSYGYTF
TGTGCCAGCAGTAAAGAGGTGGCAGGGGGCTCCTATGGCTACACCTTC
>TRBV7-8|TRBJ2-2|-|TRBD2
CASSLFSGGANTGELFF
TGTGCCAGCAGCTTATTTAGCGGGGGGGCGAACACCGGGGAGCTGTTTTTT
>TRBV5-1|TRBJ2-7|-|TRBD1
CASSPRQGAYEQYF
TGCGCCAGCAGCCCTCGACAGGGGGCATACGAGCAGTACTTC
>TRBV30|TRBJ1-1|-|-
CAWSVVGAAEAFF
TGTGCCTGGAGTGTTGTAGGTGCGGCTGAAGCTTTCTTT
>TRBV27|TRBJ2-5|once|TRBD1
CASSHQGGTGPETQYF
TGTGCCAGCAGTCATCAGGGGGGGACAGGGCCCGAGACCCAGTACTTC
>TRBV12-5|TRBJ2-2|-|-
CASRGTGELFF
TGTGCTAGTAGGGGCACCGGGGAGCTGTTTTTT
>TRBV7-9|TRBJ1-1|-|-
CASSHDRRRTEAFF
TGTGCCAGCAGCCACGACAGGCGTCGGACTGAAGCTTTCTTT
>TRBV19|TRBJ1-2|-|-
CASSPLQVNYGYTF
TGTGCCAGTAGTCCACTACAGGTCAACTATGGCTACACCTTC
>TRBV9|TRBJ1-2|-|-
CASSVQGFGGYTF
TGTGCCAGCAGCGTACAGGGGTTCGGTGGCTACACCTTC
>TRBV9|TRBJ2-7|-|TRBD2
CASSVAAGGPYEQYF
TGTGCCAGCAGCGTAGCCGCGGGGGGCCCCTACGAGCAGTACTTC
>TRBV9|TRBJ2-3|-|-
CASSVETRGATDTQYF
TGTGCCAGCAGCGTAGAAACTCGGGGGGCCACAGATACGCAGTATTTT
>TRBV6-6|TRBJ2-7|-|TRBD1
CASTQGTGTYEQYF
TGTGCCAGCACCCAAGGGACAGGAACCTACGAGCAGTACTTC
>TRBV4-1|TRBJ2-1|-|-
CASSSDWSWEQFF
TGCGCCAGCAGCTCGGACTGGAGCTGGGAGCAGTTCTTC
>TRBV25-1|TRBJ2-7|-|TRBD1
CASSEPGQGSWEQYF
TGTGCCAGCAGTGAACCGGGACAGGGGTCGTGGGAGCAGTACTTC
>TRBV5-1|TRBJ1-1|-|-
CASRPRTENTEAFF
TGCGCCAGCAGACCGCGGACTGAGAACACTGAAGCTTTCTTT
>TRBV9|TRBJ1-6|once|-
CASSVRSNSPLHF
TGTGCCAGCAGCGTTCGGTCGAATTCACCCCTCCACTTT
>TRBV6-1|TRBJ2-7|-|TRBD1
CASATGTAYEQYF
TGTGCCAGCGCCACCGGGACAGCCTACGAGCAGTACTTC
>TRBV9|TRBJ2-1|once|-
CASSPEQFF
TGTGCCAGCAGCCCGGAGCAGTTCTTC
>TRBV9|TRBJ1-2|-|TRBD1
CASTRQGRGYTF
TGTGCCAGCACTCGACAGGGCCGAGGCTACACCTTC
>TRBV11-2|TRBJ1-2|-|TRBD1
CASSLGQGANGYTF
TGTGCCAGCAGCTTAGGACAGGGGGCAAACGGCTACACCTTC
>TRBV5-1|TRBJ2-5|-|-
CASSLVASPGETQYF
TGCGCCAGCAGCTTGGTGGCTAGCCCCGGAGAGACCCAGTACTTC
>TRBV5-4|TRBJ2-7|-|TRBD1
CASSSRDRAYEQYF
TGTGCCAGCAGCTCGCGGGACAGGGCTTACGAGCAGTACTTC
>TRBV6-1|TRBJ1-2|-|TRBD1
CASSGGTGAYGYTF
TGTGCCAGCAGTGGGGGGACAGGGGCCTATGGCTACACCTTC
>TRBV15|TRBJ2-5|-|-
CATSRDLWTDQETQYF
TGTGCCACCAGCAGAGATCTCTGGACAGACCAAGAGACCCAGTACTTC
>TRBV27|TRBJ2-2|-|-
CASTSDMRIGGELFF
TGTGCCAGCACCTCGGACATGCGGATTGGCGGGGAGCTGTTTTTT
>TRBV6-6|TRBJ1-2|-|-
CASSFTLTASNYGYTF
TGTGCCAGCAGTTTTACCTTGACAGCTTCTAACTATGGCTACACCTTC